The next 24 T cell receptor beta chains were all read from a single sample in a study of blood T cells in healthy people across ages. A second PCR, run for 7 to 11 cycles, used a sample-barcoded 5' primer plus a J-beta primer mix. TCRdb re-analysed the 5' RACE reads in MiXCR, keeping a single row per CDR3 protein. The table lists 800,000 to 950,000 distinct CDR3 sequences, 25% to 30% of them singletons. These data also formed part of another study, on T cells of mothers and their children.

The sequenced sample was blood. These TCRs come from a middle-aged woman in good health.

The rearrangement links TRBV7-6 to TRBJ2-1; TRBD2 aligns across 9 bases. The CDR3 length is 16 residues. CDR1 is SGHVS and CDR2 is FNYEAQ in the germline V gene. V was pared by 5 bases and J by 4 bases, with 9 bases of the junction left unmatched. The CDR3 DNA sequence: TGTGCCAGCAGCCCCTTGAGAGCGGGGGGTTACAATGAGCAGTTCTTC. Its protein is CASSPLRAGGYNEQFF.

This clonotype was picked up a small number of times. A clone one base away is much larger, so this may be a read error. The V and J genes are TRBV7-3 and TRBJ2-5, with 10 positions matching TRBD2. After removal of 1 base from V and 11 bases from J, the junction contained 13 bases not matched to a gene. This CDR3 comprises 16 residues. CDR1 is SGHTA, CDR2 FQGTGA, per germline. Written as DNA, the CDR3 is TGTGCCAGCAGCTTAAGTCTAGCGGGGGCCAGCAATGAGCAGTACTTC. Amino acids: CASSLSLAGASNEQYF.

The sample holds a few counts of this clonotype. CDR3 sequence (DNA): TGCAGCGTTGAGTCGGAGGACACTGAAGCTTTCTTT. Its translation: CSVESEDTEAFF. The V gene is TRBV29-1, the J gene TRBJ1-1, with D unresolved. The CDR3 runs 12 residues. CDR1 is SQVTM, CDR2 ANQGSEA, per germline. V lost 3 bases, J lost 3 bases, and 8 bases lay in between.

This clonotype was seen a few times. CDR3 amino acids: CSDPPRETQYF. Written as DNA, the CDR3 is TGCAGTGACCCACCTCGGGAGACCCAGTACTTC. The rearrangement joins TRBV20-1 to TRBJ2-5; D remains ambiguous. From germline, CDR1 is DFQATT and CDR2 SNEGSKA (reference sequence). V gave up 7 bases and J gave up 5 bases, with 11 bases separating them. This CDR3 has 11 residues.

There are a few counts of this clonotype. The chain employs TRBV7-2 and TRBJ1-5; D is possibly TRBD1 (5 bases). Germline CDR1 reads SGHTA; CDR2 reads FQGNSA. CDR3 length: 14 residues. The V gene lost 5 bases and the J gene lost 3 bases, with 11 bases spanning the gap. The CDR3 sequence is CASSPGANNQPQHF. DNA for the CDR3: TGTGCCAGCAGCCCTGGGGCTAACAATCAGCCCCAGCATTTT.

A note on this clonotype: At one of its ends the junction is not consistent with the germline gene, which may arise from a read error. V is TRBV11-1 and J is TRBJ2-5; TRBD1 agrees at 8 bases. CDR1 and CDR2 from the germline V gene are SGHAT and FQDESV (reference sequence). The CDR3 is 16 amino acids. The CDR3 region has the DNA TGTGCCGGCAGCTTGTTCGACAGGGGCAACCAAGAGACCCAGTACTTC. The encoded protein is CAGSLFDRGNQETQYF.

V gene TRBV3-1 combines with J gene TRBJ2-2; no firm D call. The V gene's germline CDR1 is LGHDT and CDR2 YNNKEL (reference sequence). The CDR3 consists of 12 residues. Trimming removed 1 base at V and 8 bases at J, with 5 bases between. CDR3 in amino acids: CASSQVNGELFF. The CDR3, as DNA: TGTGCCAGCAGCCAAGTCAATGGGGAGCTGTTTTTT.

This sequence joins TRBV27 and TRBJ2-1, with D possibly being TRBD1 or TRBD2 (7 bases each). CDR1 and CDR2 (germline): MNHEY, SMNVEV (reference sequence). The V gene lost 0 bases and the J gene lost 0 bases, with 24 bases spanning the gap. CDR3 length: 21 amino acids. The CDR3 loop is CASSLSGGGIGGPVSYNEQFF. The CDR3 DNA reads as TGTGCCAGCAGTTTATCGGGAGGGGGCATAGGAGGGCCAGTCTCCTACAATGAGCAGTTCTTC.

A few counts support this clonotype. This rearrangement joins TRBV28 to TRBJ2-1, with TRBD2 matching over 11 bases. CDR1 is MDHEN, CDR2 SYDVKM, per germline. There are 14 residues in the CDR3. V trimming: 8 bases; J trimming: 2 bases; junction bases outside the gene matches: 2. CDR3 loop: CASLSGGAYNEQFF. The DNA of the CDR3 is TGTGCCAGCCTTAGCGGGGGGGCCTACAATGAGCAGTTCTTC.

Remarks on this clonotype: This may stem from a read error, because a much larger clone lies one nucleotide away. The chain employs TRBV9 and TRBJ2-7; D possibly corresponds to TRBD2 (6 bases). V lost 0 bases to trimming and J lost 1 base, with 14 bases between them. The CDR3 totals 16 residues. From germline, CDR1 is SGDLS and CDR2 YYNGEE. CDR3 bases: TGTGCCAGCAGCGTAGGGGGTGGGGGGATGTCCTACGAGCAGTACTTC. Its protein product is CASSVGGGGMSYEQYF.

The table lists this clonotype with a few counts. The chain is built from TRBV15 and TRBJ2-7, with D perhaps being TRBD1 or TRBD2 (5 bases each). This CDR3 comprises 13 residues. The germline V and J ends were trimmed by 0 bases and 4 bases, with 7 bases remaining between them. Germline V gene sequence: CDR1 LNHNV, CDR2 YYDKDF (reference sequence). The DNA for the CDR3 is TGTGCCACCAGCAGAGAGGGGGAATACGAGCAGTACTTC. Protein product: CATSREGEYEQYF.

The chain has TRBV25-1 and TRBJ2-3; D is unclear. V dropped 3 bases and J dropped 1 base, with 8 bases sitting between them. Looked up from germline, CDR1 is MGHDK and CDR2 is SYGVNS. This CDR3 spans 14 amino acids. Written as DNA, the CDR3 is TGTGCCAGCAGTGACTACTGGCGCACAGATACGCAGTATTTT. This encodes CASSDYWRTDTQYF.

This clonotype has more than one count but fewer than ten. CDR3 bases: TGCGCCAGCAGCCATAACACGGGACAGCTCAGCTATGGCTACACCTTC. The encoded protein is CASSHNTGQLSYGYTF. The J gene is TRBJ1-2, the V gene TRBV4-1; 7 bases agree with TRBD1. This CDR3 is 16 amino acids long. The germline V gene encodes CDR1 MGHRA and CDR2 YSYEKL. After removal of 3 bases from V and 4 bases from J, the junction contained 11 bases not matched to a gene.

This sequence joins TRBV5-5 and TRBJ1-6, with 7 positions matching TRBD1. The germline V gene encodes CDR1 SGHKS and CDR2 YYEKEE (reference sequence). With V trimmed by 2 bases and J by 3 bases, 8 bases remained unmatched. This CDR3 has 17 residues. The CDR3 region is CASSFSTTGIYNSPLHF. CDR3 nucleotides: TGTGCCAGCAGCTTCTCGACGACAGGGATCTATAATTCACCCCTCCACTTT.

This clonotype was recorded a few times. The V and J genes are TRBV20-1 and TRBJ2-3, with 7 bases fitting TRBD2. Germline CDR1 and CDR2: DFQATT and SNEGSKA (reference sequence). V was pared by 5 bases and J by 3 bases, with 11 bases of the junction left unmatched. CDR3 length: 15 amino acids. The CDR3 DNA follows: TGCAGTGCTGACCCGAGGAGCGGGGCGACAGATACGCAGTATTTT. Translation: CSADPRSGATDTQYF.

This chain connects TRBV20-1 to TRBJ2-7, with TRBD2 identical over 9 bases. Germline V gene data show CDR1 as DFQATT and CDR2 as SNEGSKA (reference sequence). Germline trimming cut 2 bases from V and 9 bases from J; bases unmatched to any gene: 14. This CDR3 is built from 15 residues. The CDR3 DNA reads as TGCAGTGCTAGATCGGCCGAGCGGGGGGTTTTGGGGCAGTACTTC. Amino acids: CSARSAERGVLGQYF.

This sequence joins TRBV7-2 and TRBJ1-5; tentatively, D is TRBD1 (6 bases). The V gene lost 3 bases and the J gene lost 0 bases, with 15 bases spanning the gap. Germline lookup yields CDR1 SGHTA and CDR2 FQGNSA. This CDR3 contains 17 residues. The CDR3 is CASSLGAAVYSNQPQHF. The CDR3 DNA reads as TGTGCCAGCAGCTTGGGGGCAGCAGTTTATAGCAATCAGCCCCAGCATTTT.

The chain employs TRBV7-8 and TRBJ2-3; TRBD2 matches at 14 bases. Germline CDR1 reads SGHVS; CDR2 reads FQNEAQ. The CDR3 totals 18 residues. Trimming took 7 bases from V and 0 from J; bases not matched to a gene: 9. CDR3 protein: CASKPGLAGVTSTDTQYF. For the CDR3, the DNA is TGTGCCAGCAAGCCGGGACTAGCGGGGGTTACGAGCACAGATACGCAGTATTTT.

This clonotype was observed a few times. This chain uses TRBV12-5 with TRBJ2-7; D remains unclear. With 7 bases removed from V and 0 bases from J, the gap between germline ends came to 10 bases. Germline V lookup: CDR1 LGHNT, CDR2 FRNRAP. The CDR3 is made up of 13 amino acids. For the CDR3, the DNA is TGTGCTAGTGCCAACAGCAACTCCTACGAGCAGTACTTC. Translation: CASANSNSYEQYF.

Remarks on this clonotype: The junction departs from the called germline gene at one end, perhaps through a read error. This sequence joins TRBV4-1 and TRBJ2-7, with 7 bases identical to TRBD2. The germline CDR1 and CDR2 sequences are MGHRA and YSYEKL. This CDR3 region has 15 residues. The chain's CDR3 is CASSQTGGLTYGQYF. The DNA of the CDR3 is TGCGCCAGCAGCCAGACGGGGGGACTCACCTACGGGCAGTACTTC.

This clonotype appeared a few times. This chain connects TRBV7-2 to TRBJ2-3; D not resolved. Germline CDR1 is SGHTA and CDR2 is FQGNSA. The CDR3 consists of 13 residues. Between the trimmed V and J ends, which lost 2 bases and 5 bases, there was a span of 8 bases. The chain's CDR3 is CASSLSQQDTQYF. In DNA form, the CDR3 reads TGTGCCAGCAGCTTATCACAGCAAGATACGCAGTATTTT.

The rearrangement links TRBV5-1 to TRBJ1-1; 8 bases map to TRBD1. This CDR3 comprises 14 residues. The V and J ends lost 4 bases and 3 bases, in that order; junction bases with no gene match: 5. Per the germline V gene, CDR1 is SGHRS and CDR2 is YFSETQ. The CDR3 nucleotides are TGCGCCAGCAGCACTGGACAGGGACACACTGAAGCTTTCTTT. Translating gives CASSTGQGHTEAFF.

The chain joins TRBV6-2 or TRBV6-3 to TRBJ2-7; TRBD1 agrees at 7 bases. This CDR3 is built from 16 residues. CDR1 is MNHEY, CDR2 SVGEGT, per germline. J lost 1 base, V lost 6 bases, and 12 bases had no gene match. The CDR3 sequence: CASSNLRQGPSYEQYF. CDR3 coding DNA: TGTGCCAGCAGCAACCTACGACAGGGACCATCCTACGAGCAGTACTTC.

This clonotype was seen many times. The chain joins TRBV7-2 to TRBJ2-7, with 12 bases aligning to TRBD2. The CDR3 sequence is 16 residues long. Germline CDR1 and CDR2: SGHTA and FQGNSA. The V segment lost 5 bases and the J segment 2 bases; nucleotides outside the gene matches: 7. CDR3 protein: CASSPGPSGGAYEQYF. The CDR3 DNA follows: TGTGCCAGCAGCCCCGGGCCTAGCGGGGGGGCCTACGAGCAGTACTTC.